This T cell receptor beta chain derives from a study of OX40 agonist ivuxolimab in advanced cancers. TCRdb's table, derived via immunoSEQ multiplex PCR, lists solely in-frame clones and lacks some. The repertoire consists of about 73,000 clones, with approximately 90% occurring once and the leading ten covering approximately 10%. The germline V and J ends were trimmed by 3 bases and 1 base, with 12 bases remaining between them. The CDR3 sequence is 15 residues long. The germline CDR1 and CDR2 sequences are KGHSH and LQKENI. This sequence joins TRBV18 and TRBJ1-1; weak D call: TRBD1 (5 bases). Sequencing used CD4+ or CD8+ T cells sorted from blood, obtained in a trial of the OX40 agonist ivuxolimab. This TCR came from an adult with an advanced solid tumor such as melanoma, head and neck, liver or kidney cancer. The CDR3, as DNA: TGTGCCAGCTCACCGGCGACAGCCCCGAACACTGAAGCTTTCTTT. This sequence encodes CASSPATAPNTEAFF.